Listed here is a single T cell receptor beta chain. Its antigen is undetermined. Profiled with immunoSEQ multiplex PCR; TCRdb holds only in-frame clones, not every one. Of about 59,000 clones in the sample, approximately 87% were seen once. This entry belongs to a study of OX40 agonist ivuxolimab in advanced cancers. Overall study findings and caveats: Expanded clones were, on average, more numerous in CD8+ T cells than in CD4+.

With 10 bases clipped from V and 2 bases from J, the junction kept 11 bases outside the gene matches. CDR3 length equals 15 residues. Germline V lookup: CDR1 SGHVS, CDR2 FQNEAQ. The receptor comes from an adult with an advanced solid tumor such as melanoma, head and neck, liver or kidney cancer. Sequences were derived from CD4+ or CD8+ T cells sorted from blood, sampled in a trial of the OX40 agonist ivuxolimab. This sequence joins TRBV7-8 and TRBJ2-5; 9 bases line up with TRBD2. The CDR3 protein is CATQKGLAEQETQYF. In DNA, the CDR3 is TGTGCCACCCAAAAGGGACTAGCAGAACAAGAGACCCAGTACTTC.